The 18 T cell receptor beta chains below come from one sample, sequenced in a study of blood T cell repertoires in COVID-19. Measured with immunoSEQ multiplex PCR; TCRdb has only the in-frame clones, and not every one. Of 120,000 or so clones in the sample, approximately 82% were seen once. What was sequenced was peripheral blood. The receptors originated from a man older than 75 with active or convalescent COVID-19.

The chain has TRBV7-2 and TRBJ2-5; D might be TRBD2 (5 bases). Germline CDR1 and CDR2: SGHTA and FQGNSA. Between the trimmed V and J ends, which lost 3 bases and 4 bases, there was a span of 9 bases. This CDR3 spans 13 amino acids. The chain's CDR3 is CASSFGVGETQYF. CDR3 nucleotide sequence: TGTGCCAGCAGCTTCGGGGTTGGAGAGACCCAGTACTTC.

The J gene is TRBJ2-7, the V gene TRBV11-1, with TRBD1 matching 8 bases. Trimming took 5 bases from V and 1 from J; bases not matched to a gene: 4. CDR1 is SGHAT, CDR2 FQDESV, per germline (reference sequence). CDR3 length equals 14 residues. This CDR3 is CASSGRDRSYEQYF. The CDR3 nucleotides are TGTGCCAGCAGCGGACGGGACAGGTCCTACGAGCAGTACTTC. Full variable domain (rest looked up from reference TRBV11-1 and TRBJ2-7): EAEVAQSPRYKITEKSQAVAFWCDPISGHATLYWYRQILGQGPELLVQFQDESVVDDSQLPKDRFSAERLKGVDSTLKIQPAELGDSAMYLCASSGRDRSYEQYFGPGTRLTVT.

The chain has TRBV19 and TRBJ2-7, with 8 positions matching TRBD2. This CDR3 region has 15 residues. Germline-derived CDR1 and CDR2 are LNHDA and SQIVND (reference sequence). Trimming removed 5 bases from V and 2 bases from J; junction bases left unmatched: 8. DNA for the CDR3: TGTGCCAGTAGTTCGGAGCGGGGGATGACCTACGAGCAGTACTTC. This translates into CASSSERGMTYEQYF.

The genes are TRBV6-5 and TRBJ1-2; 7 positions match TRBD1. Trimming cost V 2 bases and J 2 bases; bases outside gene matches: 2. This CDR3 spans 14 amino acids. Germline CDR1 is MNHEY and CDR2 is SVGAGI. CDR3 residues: CASSYGTVNYGYTF. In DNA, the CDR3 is TGTGCCAGCAGTTACGGGACAGTGAACTATGGCTACACCTTC.

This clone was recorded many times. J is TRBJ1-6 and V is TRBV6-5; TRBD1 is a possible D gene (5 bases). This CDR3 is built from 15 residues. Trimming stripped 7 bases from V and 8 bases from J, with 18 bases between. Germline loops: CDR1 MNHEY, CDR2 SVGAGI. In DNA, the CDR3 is TGTGCCAGCATCCCCAGGCAGGGTATGGATTCACCCCTCCACTTT. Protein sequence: CASIPRQGMDSPLHF.

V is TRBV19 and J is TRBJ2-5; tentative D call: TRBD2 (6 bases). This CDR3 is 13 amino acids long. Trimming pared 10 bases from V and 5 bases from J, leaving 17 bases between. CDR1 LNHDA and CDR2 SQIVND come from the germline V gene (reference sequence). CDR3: CANRAPAGETQYF. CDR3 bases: TGTGCCAACCGGGCTCCGGCGGGGGAGACCCAGTACTTC.

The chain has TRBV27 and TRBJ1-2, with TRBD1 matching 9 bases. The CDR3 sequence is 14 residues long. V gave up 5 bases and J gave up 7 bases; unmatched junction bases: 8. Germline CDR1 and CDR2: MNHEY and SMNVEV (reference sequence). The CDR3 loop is CASSPWDRAGGYTF. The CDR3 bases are TGTGCCAGCAGTCCCTGGGACAGGGCTGGTGGCTACACCTTC.

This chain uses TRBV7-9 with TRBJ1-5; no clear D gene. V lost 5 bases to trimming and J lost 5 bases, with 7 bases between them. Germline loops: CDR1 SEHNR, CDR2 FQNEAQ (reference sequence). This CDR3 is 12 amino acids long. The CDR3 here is CASSAPDQPQHF. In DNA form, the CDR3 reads TGTGCCAGCAGCGCGCCGGATCAGCCCCAGCATTTT.

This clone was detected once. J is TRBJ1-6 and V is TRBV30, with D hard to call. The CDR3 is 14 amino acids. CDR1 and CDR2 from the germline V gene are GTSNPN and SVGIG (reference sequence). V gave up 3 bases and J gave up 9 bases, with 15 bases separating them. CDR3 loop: CAWRVAPVGSPLHF. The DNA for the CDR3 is TGTGCCTGGAGGGTTGCCCCGGTCGGTTCACCCCTCCACTTT.

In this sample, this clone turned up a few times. The DNA of the CDR3 is TGCGCCAGCAGCCAAGGTCACGAGAACTATGGCTACACCTTC. It is translated as CASSQGHENYGYTF. This chain connects TRBV4-3 to TRBJ1-2; D uncertain. The germline V gene has CDR1 LGHNA and CDR2 YSLEER. Trimming pared 1 base from V and 2 bases from J, leaving 8 bases between. The CDR3 runs 14 residues.

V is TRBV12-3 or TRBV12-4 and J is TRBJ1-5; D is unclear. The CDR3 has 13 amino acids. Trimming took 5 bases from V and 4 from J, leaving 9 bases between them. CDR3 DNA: TGTGCCAGCAGTCCCCGGGAGAATCAGCCCCAGCATTTT. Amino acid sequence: CASSPRENQPQHF.

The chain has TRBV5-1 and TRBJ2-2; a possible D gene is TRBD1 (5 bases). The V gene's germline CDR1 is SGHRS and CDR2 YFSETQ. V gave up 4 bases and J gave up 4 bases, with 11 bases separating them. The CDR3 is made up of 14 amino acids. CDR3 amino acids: CASSPTVSTGELFF. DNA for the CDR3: TGCGCCAGCAGCCCGACAGTTTCCACCGGGGAGCTGTTTTTT. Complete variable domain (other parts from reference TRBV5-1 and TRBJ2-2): KAGVTQTPRYLIKTRGQQVTLSCSPISGHRSVSWYQQTPGQGLQFLFEYFSETQRNKGNFPGRFSGRQFSNSRSEMNVSTLELGDSALYLCASSPTVSTGELFFGEGSRLTVL.

CDR3 nucleotide sequence: TGTGCCAGCAGCGGACTAGCGGGGGGACCCCTGAACACCGGGGAGCTGTTTTTT. Its translation is CASSGLAGGPLNTGELFF. The chain carries TRBV3-1 (or the pseudogene TRBV3-2) and TRBJ2-2; 14 bases align to TRBD2. J lost 1 base, V lost 5 bases, and 6 bases had no gene match. This CDR3 has 18 amino acids. Germline-derived CDR1 and CDR2 are LGHDT and YNNKEL (reference sequence).

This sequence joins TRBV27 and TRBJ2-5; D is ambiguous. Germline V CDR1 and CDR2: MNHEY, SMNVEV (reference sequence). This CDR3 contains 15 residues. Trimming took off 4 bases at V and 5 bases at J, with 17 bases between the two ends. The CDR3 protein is CASSSSDSADETQYF. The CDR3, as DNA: TGTGCCAGCAGTTCCTCAGACTCCGCGGATGAGACCCAGTACTTC.

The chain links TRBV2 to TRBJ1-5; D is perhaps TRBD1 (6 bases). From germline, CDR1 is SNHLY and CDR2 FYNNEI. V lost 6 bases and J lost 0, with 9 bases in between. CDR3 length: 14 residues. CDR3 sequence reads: CASSGTTSNQPQHF. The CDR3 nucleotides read TGTGCCAGCAGCGGGACAACTAGCAATCAGCCCCAGCATTTT.

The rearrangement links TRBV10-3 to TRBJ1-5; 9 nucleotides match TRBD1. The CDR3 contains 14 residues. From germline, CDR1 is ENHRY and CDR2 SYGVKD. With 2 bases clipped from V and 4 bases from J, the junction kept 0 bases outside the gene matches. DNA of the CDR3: TGTGCCATCAGTGAGGGGACAGGGAATCAGCCCCAGCATTTT. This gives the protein CAISEGTGNQPQHF.

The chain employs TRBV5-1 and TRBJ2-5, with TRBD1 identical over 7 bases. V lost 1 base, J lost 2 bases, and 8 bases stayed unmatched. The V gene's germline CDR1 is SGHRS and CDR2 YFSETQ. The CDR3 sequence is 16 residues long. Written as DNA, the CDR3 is TGCGCCAGCAGCTTGATGGGCAGGGGGTCTCAAGAGACCCAGTACTTC. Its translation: CASSLMGRGSQETQYF. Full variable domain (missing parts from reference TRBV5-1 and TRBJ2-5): KAGVTQTPRYLIKTRGQQVTLSCSPISGHRSVSWYQQTPGQGLQFLFEYFSETQRNKGNFPGRFSGRQFSNSRSEMNVSTLELGDSALYLCASSLMGRGSQETQYFGPGTRLLVL.

The CDR3 region is CSAATGTDTQYF. CDR3 DNA sequence: TGCAGCGCCGCGACAGGCACAGATACGCAGTATTTT. The J gene is TRBJ2-3, the V gene TRBV29-1, with TRBD1 as a possible D gene (5 bases). V was cut by 7 bases and J by 1 base, with 9 bases left in between. The CDR3 covers 12 residues. Germline V gene data show CDR1 as SQVTM and CDR2 as ANQGSEA.